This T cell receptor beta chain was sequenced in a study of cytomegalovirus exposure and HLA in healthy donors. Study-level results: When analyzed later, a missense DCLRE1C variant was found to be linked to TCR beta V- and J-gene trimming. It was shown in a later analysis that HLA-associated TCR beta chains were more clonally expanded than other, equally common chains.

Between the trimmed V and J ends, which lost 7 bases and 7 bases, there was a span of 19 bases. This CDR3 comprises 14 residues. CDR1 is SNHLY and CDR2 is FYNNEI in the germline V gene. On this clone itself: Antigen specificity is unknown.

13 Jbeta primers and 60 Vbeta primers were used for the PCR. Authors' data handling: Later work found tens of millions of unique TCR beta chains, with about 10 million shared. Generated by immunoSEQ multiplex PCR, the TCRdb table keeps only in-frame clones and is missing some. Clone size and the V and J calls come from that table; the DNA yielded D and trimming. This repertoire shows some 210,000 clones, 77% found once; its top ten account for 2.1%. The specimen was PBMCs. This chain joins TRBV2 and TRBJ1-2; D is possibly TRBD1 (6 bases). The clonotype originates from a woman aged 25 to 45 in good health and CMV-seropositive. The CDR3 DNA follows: TGTGCCAGCACCACCGTGGGCAGAGGGGGTGGCTACACCTTC. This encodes CASTTVGRGGGYTF.